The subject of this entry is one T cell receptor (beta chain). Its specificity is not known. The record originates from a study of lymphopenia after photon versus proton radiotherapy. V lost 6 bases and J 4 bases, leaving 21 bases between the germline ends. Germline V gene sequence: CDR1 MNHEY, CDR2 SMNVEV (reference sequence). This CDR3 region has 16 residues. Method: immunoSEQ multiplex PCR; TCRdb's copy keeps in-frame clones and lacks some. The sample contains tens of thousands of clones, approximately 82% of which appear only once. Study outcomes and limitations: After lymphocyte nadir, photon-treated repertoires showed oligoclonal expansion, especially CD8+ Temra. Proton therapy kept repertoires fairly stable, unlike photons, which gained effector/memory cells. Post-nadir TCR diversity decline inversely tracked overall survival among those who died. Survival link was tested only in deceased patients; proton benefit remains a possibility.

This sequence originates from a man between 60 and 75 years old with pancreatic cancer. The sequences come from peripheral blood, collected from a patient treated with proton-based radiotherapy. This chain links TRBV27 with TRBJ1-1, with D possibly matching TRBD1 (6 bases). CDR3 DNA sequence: TGTGCCAGCAGCCGTGCCGACGGGGGGCACAGCACTGAAGCTTTCTTT. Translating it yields CASSRADGGHSTEAFF.